A selection of T cell receptor beta chains follows, all from one sample in a study of control samples from healthy donors and cancer patients. Repertoires were generated with immunoSEQ multiplex PCR, while TCRdb's copy carries only in-frame clones and drops some. The sample shows about 250,000 clones, roughly four fifths of them seen only once. The sequencing sample was made of PBMCs. Receptors originate from a woman aged 55-70 years with lung cancer. CDR3s include the opening cysteine and the closing phenylalanine or tryptophan. The D gene is left open where the match is weak. Rows give clone size only sometimes, using once, few, many, or a class for an expanded clone.

clone_size: -
j_call: TRBJ2-1
d_call: -
v_call: TRBV9
cdr3_aa: CASSVARGWDEQFF
cdr3_nt: TGTGCCAGCAGCGTAGCACGGGGGTGGGATGAGCAGTTCTTC

clone_size: -
j_call: TRBJ2-4
d_call: -
v_call: TRBV2
cdr3_aa: CASRIQGNIQYF
cdr3_nt: TGTGCCAGCAGAATTCAAGGGAACATTCAGTACTTC

clone_size: -
j_call: TRBJ2-1
d_call: -
v_call: TRBV21-1
cdr3_aa: CASSTGGGSNNEQFF
cdr3_nt: TGTGCCAGCAGCACCGGAGGCGGGAGCAACAATGAGCAGTTCTTC

clone_size: -
j_call: TRBJ2-7
d_call: -
v_call: TRBV18
cdr3_aa: CASTPGEPGDEQYF
cdr3_nt: TGTGCCAGCACCCCGGGCGAGCCGGGCGACGAGCAGTACTTC

clone_size: -
j_call: TRBJ2-2
d_call: -
v_call: TRBV3-1/TRBV3-2
cdr3_aa: CASSQGAVWGNTGELFF
cdr3_nt: TGTGCCAGCAGCCAAGGGGCAGTTTGGGGGAACACCGGGGAGCTGTTTTTT

clone_size: -
j_call: TRBJ2-1
d_call: -
v_call: TRBV7-9
cdr3_aa: CASAQGKEQFF
cdr3_nt: TGTGCCAGCGCACAGGGAAAAGAGCAGTTCTTC

clone_size: -
j_call: TRBJ1-3
d_call: -
v_call: TRBV5-1
cdr3_aa: CASRLDSYSGNTIYF
cdr3_nt: TGCGCCAGCAGGCTTGACAGTTACTCTGGAAACACCATATATTTT

clone_size: -
j_call: TRBJ2-4
d_call: TRBD1
v_call: TRBV6-1
cdr3_aa: CASSEAMGQGSGLAKNIQYF
cdr3_nt: TGTGCCAGCAGTGAAGCAATGGGACAGGGAAGCGGTTTAGCCAAAAACATTCAGTACTTC

clone_size: -
j_call: TRBJ2-7
d_call: -
v_call: TRBV2
cdr3_aa: CASTGGNSYEQYF
cdr3_nt: TGTGCCAGCACTGGCGGGAACTCCTACGAGCAGTACTTC

clone_size: -
j_call: TRBJ2-7
d_call: -
v_call: TRBV27
cdr3_aa: CASSVRGYEQYF
cdr3_nt: TGTGCCAGCAGTGTCAGGGGCTACGAGCAGTACTTC

clone_size: few
j_call: TRBJ1-3
d_call: TRBD1
v_call: TRBV4-1
cdr3_aa: CASSPEEGALGNTIYF
cdr3_nt: TGCGCCAGCAGCCCCGAGGAGGGGGCGCTTGGAAACACCATATATTTT

clone_size: -
j_call: TRBJ2-2
d_call: -
v_call: TRBV27
cdr3_aa: CASSTQPNTGELFF
cdr3_nt: TGTGCCAGCAGTACCCAACCGAACACCGGGGAGCTGTTTTTT

clone_size: -
j_call: TRBJ1-1
d_call: -
v_call: TRBV12-5
cdr3_aa: CASAIFADTEAFF
cdr3_nt: TGTGCTAGTGCCATCTTCGCCGACACTGAAGCTTTCTTT

clone_size: -
j_call: TRBJ1-2
d_call: TRBD1
v_call: TRBV3-1/TRBV3-2
cdr3_aa: CASSLGTGVDYGYTF
cdr3_nt: TGTGCCAGCAGTCTGGGGACAGGGGTTGACTATGGCTACACCTTC

clone_size: -
j_call: TRBJ2-7
d_call: -
v_call: TRBV11-2
cdr3_aa: CASSLVSQSSGEQYF
cdr3_nt: TGTGCCAGCAGCTTAGTTTCGCAGTCGAGCGGCGAGCAGTACTTC

clone_size: -
j_call: TRBJ1-2
d_call: -
v_call: TRBV3-1/TRBV3-2
cdr3_aa: CASSQARLGGYTF
cdr3_nt: TGTGCCAGCAGCCAAGCGAGATTGGGGGGCTACACCTTC

clone_size: -
j_call: TRBJ2-5
d_call: -
v_call: TRBV5-1
cdr3_aa: CASSLGPSALQETQYF
cdr3_nt: TGCGCCAGCAGCTTGGGACCTAGCGCCCTCCAAGAGACCCAGTACTTC

clone_size: -
j_call: TRBJ2-1
d_call: TRBD2
v_call: TRBV5-8
cdr3_aa: CASSSSGDFYNEQFF
cdr3_nt: TGTGCCAGCAGTTCTAGCGGGGATTTCTACAATGAGCAGTTCTTC

clone_size: -
j_call: TRBJ2-1
d_call: -
v_call: TRBV11-1
cdr3_aa: CASSQGAGGEQFF
cdr3_nt: TGTGCCAGCAGCCAGGGCGCTGGAGGTGAGCAGTTCTTC

clone_size: -
j_call: TRBJ1-3
d_call: -
v_call: TRBV6-5
cdr3_aa: CASCKGGSSGNTIYF
cdr3_nt: TGTGCCAGCTGCAAAGGGGGTTCCTCTGGAAACACCATATATTTT

clone_size: -
j_call: TRBJ2-2
d_call: -
v_call: TRBV2
cdr3_aa: CASKGPYTGELFF
cdr3_nt: TGTGCCAGCAAGGGGCCATACACCGGGGAGCTGTTTTTT

clone_size: once
j_call: TRBJ1-6
d_call: TRBD1
v_call: TRBV2
cdr3_aa: CASSAEQGANSPLHF
cdr3_nt: TGTGCCAGCAGTGCGGAACAGGGGGCGAATTCACCCCTCCACTTT

clone_size: -
j_call: TRBJ1-4
d_call: TRBD1
v_call: TRBV10-1
cdr3_aa: CASSESGGGTAGEKLFF
cdr3_nt: TGCGCCAGCAGTGAGTCCGGTGGTGGGACAGCAGGGGAAAAACTGTTTTTT

clone_size: -
j_call: TRBJ1-4
d_call: TRBD1
v_call: TRBV29-1
cdr3_aa: CSVRDRENEKLFF
cdr3_nt: TGCAGCGTAAGGGACAGGGAAAATGAAAAACTGTTTTTT

clone_size: -
j_call: TRBJ2-3
d_call: TRBD2
v_call: TRBV24-1
cdr3_aa: CATGSPGGTDTQYF
cdr3_nt: TGTGCCACCGGCTCCCCGGGAGGGACAGATACGCAGTATTTT

clone_size: -
j_call: TRBJ1-1
d_call: -
v_call: TRBV9
cdr3_aa: CASSLGHMNTEAFF
cdr3_nt: TGTGCCAGCAGCCTAGGACATATGAACACTGAAGCTTTCTTT

clone_size: once
j_call: TRBJ1-6
d_call: -
v_call: TRBV4-1
cdr3_aa: CASSLRTLDNSPLHF
cdr3_nt: TGCGCCAGCAGCCTGAGGACACTGGATAATTCACCCCTCCACTTT

clone_size: -
j_call: TRBJ2-7
d_call: -
v_call: TRBV5-1
cdr3_aa: CASSLVGGDVTYEQYF
cdr3_nt: TGCGCCAGCAGCTTGGTAGGCGGGGACGTGACCTACGAGCAGTACTTC

clone_size: -
j_call: TRBJ1-1
d_call: -
v_call: TRBV2
cdr3_aa: CASSDRVNTEAFF
cdr3_nt: TGTGCCAGCAGTGACAGGGTGAACACTGAAGCTTTCTTT